The present T cell receptor beta chain was sequenced within a study of identical twins. This CDR3 contains 14 residues. Germline CDR1 is SGHDT and CDR2 is YYEEEE. The germline V and J ends were trimmed by 0 bases and 3 bases, with 9 bases remaining between them. A single record per CDR3 protein comes from TCRdb applying MiXCR to the 5' RACE reads. The profile covers 400,000 to 550,000 distinct CDR3 sequences, with about 20% appearing a single time and roughly 0.91% taken by the ten largest. These data were likewise used in another study, on T cells expressing NK-cell markers. That source adds: All TCR beta repertoires analysed originated from sorted CD3+CD56+NKG2C+, CD3+CD56+NKG2C- and CD3+CD56-NKG2C+ T cells.

This clonotype originated in a young woman in good health. The chain links TRBV5-6 to TRBJ1-2; D is unclear. Sequencing was performed on CD4+ T cells sorted from blood. The CDR3 DNA sequence: TGTGCCAGCAGCTTGGGAAGGGCCGACTATGGCTACACCTTC. The encoded protein is CASSLGRADYGYTF.